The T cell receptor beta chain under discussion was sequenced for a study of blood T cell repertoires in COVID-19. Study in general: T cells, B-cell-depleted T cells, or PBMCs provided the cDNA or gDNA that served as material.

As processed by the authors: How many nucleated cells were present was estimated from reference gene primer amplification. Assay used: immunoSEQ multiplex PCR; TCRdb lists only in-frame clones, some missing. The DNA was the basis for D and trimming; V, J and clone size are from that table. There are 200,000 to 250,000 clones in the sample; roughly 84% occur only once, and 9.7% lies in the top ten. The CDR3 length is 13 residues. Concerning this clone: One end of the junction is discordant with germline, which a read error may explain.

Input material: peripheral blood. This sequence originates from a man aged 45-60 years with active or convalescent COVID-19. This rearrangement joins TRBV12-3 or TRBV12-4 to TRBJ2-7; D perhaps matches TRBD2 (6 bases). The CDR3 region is CASSPVRARDVHF. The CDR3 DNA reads TGTGCCAGCAGCCCAGTTCGGGCGCGGGATGTGCACTTC.